These 11 T cell receptor beta chains share one sample of origin, sequenced in a study of CD4+ T cells in melanoma. Measured with immunoSEQ multiplex PCR; TCRdb has only the in-frame clones, and not every one. Among around 13,000 clones listed, 55% to 75% were seen once. Sequences were obtained from cells from a culture (not recorded whether cultured in vitro). These receptors were collected from a human donor with melanoma.

The V call is TRBV7-3, the J call TRBJ2-3; D remains ambiguous. V was shortened by 5 bases and J by 2 bases, with 8 bases between the two germline ends. CDR1 and CDR2 (germline): SGHTA, FQGTGA. This CDR3 is 13 amino acids long. The DNA for the CDR3 is TGTGCCAGCAGCCGCTTCTACACAGATACGCAGTATTTT. It codes for CASSRFYTDTQYF.

The V and J genes are TRBV4-1 and TRBJ2-2; no firm D call. The germline V and J ends were trimmed by 3 bases and 1 base, with 9 bases remaining between them. The CDR3 loop spans 15 amino acids. CDR1 and CDR2 (germline): MGHRA, YSYEKL. DNA for the CDR3: TGCGCCAGCAGCCACCACGGAATGAACACCGGGGAGCTGTTTTTT. Translating gives CASSHHGMNTGELFF.

V and J are TRBV7-8 and TRBJ2-7; 7 nucleotides agree with TRBD2. After removal of 5 bases from V and 0 bases from J, the junction contained 4 bases not matched to a gene. Germline V gene data show CDR1 as SGHVS and CDR2 as FQNEAQ. CDR3 length: 14 amino acids. The CDR3 DNA is TGTGCCAGCAGCATGAGCGGGGCCTCCTACGAGCAGTACTTC. This encodes CASSMSGASYEQYF.

The J gene is TRBJ2-1, the V gene TRBV11-3; tentatively, D is TRBD1 or TRBD2 (6 bases each). Trimming took off 5 bases at V and 0 bases at J, with 11 bases between the two ends. The CDR3 contains 15 residues. The germline V gene has CDR1 SGHNT and CDR2 YENEEA. CDR3 DNA sequence: TGTGCCAGCAGCGGGGGGCCGGGCTCCTACAATGAGCAGTTCTTC. Its protein is CASSGGPGSYNEQFF.

The rearrangement links TRBV11-2 to TRBJ2-1; 8 nucleotides line up with TRBD2. Germline CDR1 SGHAT, CDR2 FQNNGV. CDR3 length: 14 amino acids. V was clipped by 7 bases and J by 0 bases; unmatched bases: 2. CDR3 region: CASTGGVSYNEQFF. CDR3 DNA sequence: TGTGCCAGCACGGGGGGGGTCTCCTACAATGAGCAGTTCTTC.

The V gene is TRBV6-6, the J gene TRBJ1-1; D remains unclear. V lost 0 bases, J lost 4 bases, and 6 bases lay in between. Germline V gene sequence: CDR1 MNHNY, CDR2 SVGAGI (reference sequence). This CDR3 spans 13 amino acids. The DNA of the CDR3 is TGTGCCAGCAGTTACTCGGAAGTCACTGAAGCTTTCTTT. Its protein product is CASSYSEVTEAFF.

Notes on this clone: The identical CDR3 is also encoded by other nucleotide sequences in the sample. This rearrangement joins TRBV10-3 to TRBJ2-1, with 7 bases identical to TRBD1. Germline CDR1 ENHRY, CDR2 SYGVKD. CDR3 length equals 14 residues. The J segment lost 2 bases and the V segment lost 8 bases, leaving 6 bases of the junction unmatched. The CDR3, as DNA: TGTGCCATCTCCCCCGGGACAGCCTACAATGAGCAGTTCTTC. Encoded protein: CAISPGTAYNEQFF.

This chain links TRBV19 with TRBJ1-3, with a weak D call TRBD1 (6 bases). This CDR3 region has 17 residues. Per germline, CDR1 LNHDA and CDR2 SQIVND (reference sequence). The V and J ends lost 9 bases and 0 bases respectively, with 21 bases between them. The CDR3 bases are TGTGCCAGCCAAAACAGGGAAAAGGGAACCTCTGGAAACACCATATATTTT. Its translation is CASQNREKGTSGNTIYF.

This clone appeared a few times. The chain links TRBV2 to TRBJ1-2; 9 bases agree with TRBD1. Unmatched junction bases numbered 3, after V lost 4 bases and J lost 6 bases. In germline, CDR1 is SNHLY, CDR2 FYNNEI. CDR3 length equals 13 residues. The CDR3 DNA sequence: TGTGCCAGCAGTGGGGACAGGGTACATGGCTACACCTTC. Protein product: CASSGDRVHGYTF.

The V and J genes are TRBV2 and TRBJ2-5, with 7 bases that match TRBD1. The V gene end was trimmed by 3 bases and the J gene end by 1 base; junction bases not matched to a gene: 5. Germline V CDR1 and CDR2: SNHLY, FYNNEI. The CDR3 has 15 amino acids. CDR3 DNA: TGTGCCAGCAGTGATACCCGACAGGGCCAAGAGACCCAGTACTTC. Translation gives CASSDTRQGQETQYF.

J is TRBJ1-1 and V is TRBV2; 7 nucleotides match TRBD1. The CDR3 totals 13 residues. Losses at the gene ends were 8 bases for V and 2 bases for J; bases not matched to a gene: 5. Germline assignment: CDR1 SNHLY and CDR2 FYNNEI. The CDR3 nucleotides are TGTGCCAGCTCTCGGGACAGAAACACTGAAGCTTTCTTT. Translation gives CASSRDRNTEAFF.